These T cell receptor beta chains were read from a single sample in a study of shared clonotypes between healthy human individuals. Measured with immunoSEQ multiplex PCR; TCRdb has only the in-frame clones, and not every one. Of about 800,000 clones detected, around 96% appear once; the ten largest clones hold around 0.25%. Material: naive CD8+ T cells sorted from blood. Every receptor here comes from a man under 40 in good health. The CDR3 runs from the conserved cysteine through the conserved F or W. The D gene is left open where the match is weak. The size field is filled for only some rows; it gives once, few, many or a size class.

clone size,J gene,D gene,V gene,CDR3 protein,CDR3 DNA
-,TRBJ1-1,TRBD1,TRBV2,CASSLGQGNTEAFF,TGTGCCAGCAGTTTGGGACAGGGGAACACTGAAGCTTTCTTT
-,TRBJ2-7,-,TRBV6-6,CASSMGHEQYF,TGTGCCAGCTCTATGGGGCACGAGCAGTACTTC
-,TRBJ2-1,TRBD2,TRBV4-3,CASSQTSGSMYEQFF,TGCGCCAGCAGCCAGACTAGCGGGAGTATGTATGAGCAGTTCTTC
-,TRBJ1-2,-,TRBV5-1,CASSQGFGYGYTF,TGCGCCAGCAGCCAGGGATTCGGGTATGGCTACACCTTC
once,TRBJ1-5,-,TRBV28,CASSDPDPQHF,TGTGCCAGCAGCGACCCCGATCCCCAGCATTTT
once,TRBJ2-2,-,TRBV12-5,CASGLDPVGYYPGELFF,TGTGCTAGTGGTTTGGACCCCGTGGGGTACTACCCCGGGGAGCTGTTTTTT
-,TRBJ2-7,-,TRBV9,CASSVGQGDYEQYF,TGTGCCAGCAGCGTTGGCCAGGGAGACTACGAGCAGTACTTC
-,TRBJ2-7,TRBD2,TRBV4-2,CASSPPGLAAYEQYF,TGTGCCAGCAGCCCCCCCGGGCTAGCGGCCTACGAGCAGTACTTC
-,TRBJ2-1,-,TRBV7-7,CASSPSESPYNEQFF,TGTGCCAGCAGCCCGAGCGAGTCCCCCTACAATGAGCAGTTCTTC
-,TRBJ2-1,TRBD1,TRBV7-2,CASSLRQGDNEQFF,TGTGCCAGCAGCTTACGACAGGGGGACAATGAGCAGTTCTTC
-,TRBJ2-5,-,TRBV6-5,CASSLIGQETQYF,TGTGCCAGCAGCCTTATAGGCCAAGAGACCCAGTACTTC
once,TRBJ2-7,TRBD2,TRBV5-5,CAPPEKAGGYLYEQYF,TGTGCCCCACCCGAAAAGGCGGGAGGGTACCTCTACGAGCAGTACTTC
-,TRBJ2-1,-,TRBV7-6,CASSFGLANEQFF,TGTGCCAGCAGCTTTGGTCTAGCCAATGAGCAGTTCTTC
-,TRBJ1-5,-,TRBV28,CASSTDGTGFRQPQHF,TGTGCCAGCAGCACTGACGGGACGGGATTCAGGCAGCCCCAGCATTTT
-,TRBJ2-1,-,TRBV13,CASSSLRTEQFF,TGTGCCAGCAGCTCATTACGGACCGAGCAGTTCTTC
-,TRBJ2-1,-,TRBV6-5,CASSYSMEGWGEQFF,TGTGCCAGCAGTTACTCGATGGAAGGGTGGGGTGAGCAGTTCTTC
-,TRBJ2-7,-,TRBV7-2,CASSARDQRVEREQYF,TGTGCCAGCAGCGCCCGGGACCAAAGGGTTGAGAGGGAGCAGTACTTC
-,TRBJ2-1,-,TRBV7-2,CASSPRTEAGNEQFF,TGTGCCAGCAGCCCGCGGACAGAAGCGGGCAATGAGCAGTTCTTC
-,TRBJ2-1,-,TRBV11-2,CASSPTPTVNEQFF,TGTGCCAGCAGCCCTACTCCAACGGTCAATGAGCAGTTCTTC
-,TRBJ2-7,-,TRBV29-1,CSAKGSAGRHGDLYEQYF,TGCAGCGCAAAGGGGTCCGCAGGGAGACATGGGGATTTGTACGAGCAGTACTTC
-,TRBJ2-1,TRBD1,TRBV7-9,CASSDTTGGAYNEQFF,TGTGCCAGCAGCGATACTACAGGGGGCGCCTACAATGAGCAGTTCTTC
once,TRBJ1-2,-,TRBV5-6,CASSTRQRGYGYTF,TGTGCCAGCAGCACGCGACAACGGGGATATGGCTACACCTTC
-,TRBJ2-7,TRBD2,TRBV11-2,CASSLDGLAGGPHILAEQYF,TGTGCCAGCAGCTTAGACGGACTAGCGGGAGGGCCTCACATCCTAGCCGAGCAGTACTTC
-,TRBJ1-5,TRBD1,TRBV7-2,CASSLMGQLNQPQHF,TGTGCCAGCAGCCTAATGGGACAGCTCAATCAGCCCCAGCATTTT
-,TRBJ2-4,-,TRBV28,CASSYLGGNIQYF,TGTGCCAGCAGCTATTTGGGCGGAAACATTCAGTACTTC
few,TRBJ2-7,-,TRBV7-9,CASSYIPYEQYF,TGTGCCAGCAGCTACATCCCCTACGAGCAGTACTTC
-,TRBJ2-1,-,TRBV6-6,CASANNEQFF,TGTGCCAGCGCCAACAATGAGCAGTTCTTC
-,TRBJ2-1,TRBD2,TRBV19,CASSGSSGSYNEQFF,TGTGCCAGTAGTGGGTCTAGCGGGAGCTACAATGAGCAGTTCTTC